This T cell receptor beta chain derives from a study of immune heterogeneity within non-small cell lung tumors. There are a few counts of this clonotype. What it recognizes is unknown. Multiplex PCR was performed with 32 V and 13 J primers, and it amplified TCR beta CDR3. TCRdb analysed the multiplex PCR reads with MiXCR anew, one entry per CDR3 protein. The sample records about 15,000 distinct CDR3 sequences, around 27% being singletons. Study-wide findings and caveats: T-cell receptor beta clonotypes at high frequency differed largely between individual patients.

Template input was genomic DNA from bulk tumor (roughly 600 ng per sample). Several widely spaced biopsies per primary tumor were taken during surgery. It was patients with untreated, newly diagnosed non-small cell lung cancer who underwent curative surgery. The material sequenced was lung tumor tissue. The source is a man aged 40-49 years with non-small cell lung cancer.

CDR3 region: CASSLGTARSYNEQFF. CDR3 DNA: TGTGCCAGCAGCTTAGGAACAGCTCGATCCTACAATGAGCAGTTCTTC. The chain recombines TRBV13 with TRBJ2-1; D is ambiguous. The CDR3 runs to 16 residues. The germline V and J ends were trimmed by 0 bases and 1 base, with 10 bases remaining between them. CDR1 and CDR2 from the germline V gene are PRHDT and FYEKMQ (reference sequence).